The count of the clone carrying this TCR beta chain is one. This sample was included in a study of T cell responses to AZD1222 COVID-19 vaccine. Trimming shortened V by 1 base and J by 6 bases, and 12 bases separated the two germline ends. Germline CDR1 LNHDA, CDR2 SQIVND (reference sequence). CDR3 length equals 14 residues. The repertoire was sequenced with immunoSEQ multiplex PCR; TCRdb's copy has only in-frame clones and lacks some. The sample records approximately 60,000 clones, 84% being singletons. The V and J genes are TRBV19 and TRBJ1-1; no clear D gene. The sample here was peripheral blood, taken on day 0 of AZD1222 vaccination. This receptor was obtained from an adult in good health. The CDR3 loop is CASSIVIREAEAFF. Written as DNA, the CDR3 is TGTGCCAGTAGTATAGTAATTAGGGAAGCTGAAGCTTTCTTT.